This entry is about one T cell receptor (beta chain). These data come from a study of blood T cell repertoires in COVID-19. Whole-study context: Sites across the United States, Italy and Spain contributed samples from acute and convalescent COVID-19. The analysed material was cDNA or gDNA that came from T cells, B-cell-depleted T cells, or PBMCs.

The CDR3 has 12 residues. The V end lost 7 bases, the J end lost 3 bases, and 12 bases lay between the germline ends. Germline CDR1 reads GTSNPN; CDR2 reads SVGIG (reference sequence). The method was immunoSEQ multiplex PCR; TCRdb's version includes in-frame clones alone and lacks a portion of them. The sample yields some 200,000 clones, 80% to 85% seen once. This receptor was identified in a woman of 80 years or more with active or convalescent COVID-19. The genes are TRBV30 and TRBJ2-5; a weak D match, TRBD1 (6 bases). The sequenced material came from peripheral blood. This CDR3 is CASEQGKETQYF. The CDR3 bases are TGTGCCTCGGAACAGGGCAAAGAGACCCAGTACTTC. Using reference TRBV30 and TRBJ2-5 for the parts outside the CDR3, the full variable domain is SQTIHQWPATLVQPVGSPLSLECTVEGTSNPNLYWYRQAAGRGLQLLFYSVGIGQISSEVPQNLSASRPQDRQFILSSKKLLLSDSGFYLCASEQGKETQYFGPGTRLLVL.